The present T cell receptor beta chain was sequenced within a study of beta chain features in type 1 diabetes. This CDR3 is built from 13 residues. V was clipped by 4 bases and J by 8 bases, with 12 bases between them. In germline, CDR1 is MGHRA, CDR2 YSYEKL. As every portion of the isolated RNA was reverse transcribed, the sequencing read expressed TCRB transcripts. Produced via immunoSEQ multiplex PCR; TCRdb's table is partial and in-frame only. The sample records 110,000 to 150,000 clones, about 9.2% being singletons. This receptor was identified in a man aged 18 to 29 in good health. Sequencing used central memory CD4+ T cells from blood. This chain links TRBV4-1 with TRBJ1-3; D is ambiguous. For the CDR3, the DNA is TGCGCCAGCAGCCCCAGGCACCCCGACACCATATATTTT. It yields the protein CASSPRHPDTIYF.